Listed below are T cell receptor beta chains from one sample, sequenced in a study of T-cell reconstitution after alpha-beta-depleted transplantation in children. TCRdb re-called the PCR reads with MiXCR, one entry per CDR3 protein. The sample has hundreds of thousands of distinct CDR3 sequences; approximately 12% are singletons. The sample consisted of PBMCs from the stem cell graft donor, taken from the stem cell graft. The receptors shown here come from a human donor who donated a stem cell graft to a child with acute lymphoblastic leukemia. Both conserved end residues are part of each CDR3. Fields, in order: V gene, D gene, J gene, clone size, CDR3 protein, CDR3 DNA. A D gene is named only where the DNA matches it firmly. Size values are once, few and many counts, or a class for expanded clones, and some rows have none.

TRBV25-1	-	TRBJ2-5	many	CASSEKQPPAAQYF	TGTGCCAGCAGTGAAAAACAGCCTCCAGCCGCCCAGTACTTC
TRBV7-2	TRBD1	TRBJ1-2	few	CASSLQTGGYFGYTF	TGTGCCAGCAGCTTACAAACAGGGGGTTACTTTGGCTACACCTTC
TRBV5-1	-	TRBJ2-1	many	CASYYSQIYNEQFF	TGCGCCAGCTACTACTCCCAAATTTACAATGAGCAGTTCTTC
TRBV20-1	-	TRBJ2-1	many	CSGELSYNEQFF	TGCAGTGGGGAGCTTTCCTACAATGAGCAGTTCTTC
TRBV29-1	-	TRBJ2-7	-	CSVEGKTYRGYEQYF	TGCAGCGTTGAGGGAAAAACCTACCGGGGGTACGAGCAGTACTTC
TRBV5-1	-	TRBJ2-2	many	CASSLFVGGTGELFF	TGCGCCAGCAGCTTGTTTGTGGGTGGAACCGGGGAGCTGTTTTTT
TRBV29-1	-	TRBJ2-7	few	CSVTDAAYEQYF	TGCAGCGTTACCGACGCCGCCTACGAGCAGTACTTC
TRBV7-2	-	TRBJ2-1	many	CASSSHFLNEQFF	TGTGCCAGCAGTTCCCACTTCTTGAATGAGCAGTTCTTC
TRBV5-6	TRBD2	TRBJ2-1	-	CASSLGAGGLNEQFF	TGTGCCAGCAGCCTTGGAGCGGGAGGGCTAAATGAGCAGTTCTTC
TRBV7-9	-	TRBJ2-5	many	CAGYRERGETQYF	TGTGCCGGCTACAGGGAAAGGGGCGAGACCCAGTACTTC
TRBV10-3	TRBD1	TRBJ1-1	many	CAISEGRGGQAFF	TGTGCCATCAGTGAGGGTCGAGGGGGCCAAGCTTTCTTT
TRBV5-4	-	TRBJ2-5	-	CASSSGTLQETQYF	TGTGCCAGCAGCTCCGGGACTCTACAAGAGACCCAGTACTTC
TRBV7-2	-	TRBJ2-7	many	CASSLGGAKNEQYF	TGTGCCAGCAGCTTAGGGGGGGCAAAGAACGAGCAGTACTTC
TRBV25-1	-	TRBJ1-2	many	CASSKRGDYGYTF	TGTGCCAGCAGTAAAAGGGGGGACTATGGCTACACCTTC
TRBV27	TRBD2	TRBJ2-1	few	CASRTISGYGEQFF	TGTGCCAGCCGGACGATTAGCGGGTATGGTGAGCAGTTCTTC
TRBV27	-	TRBJ2-3	many	CASSSDRTWTDTQYF	TGTGCCAGCAGTTCAGACAGGACCTGGACGGATACGCAGTATTTT
TRBV4-3	-	TRBJ1-1	many	CASSQDLVGNTEAFF	TGCGCCAGCAGCCAAGATCTCGTAGGGAACACTGAAGCTTTCTTT
TRBV7-8	-	TRBJ2-1	many	CASSSLRGASYNEQFF	TGTGCCAGCAGCTCCCTGAGGGGGGCCTCCTACAATGAGCAGTTCTTC
TRBV7-9	-	TRBJ2-1	-	CASSSGRKNNEQFF	TGTGCCAGCAGCTCAGGCCGGAAGAACAATGAGCAGTTCTTC
TRBV7-2	-	TRBJ2-7	many	CASSRSRQGGYEQYF	TGTGCCAGCAGCCGTTCCCGACAGGGAGGGTACGAGCAGTACTTC
TRBV7-9	-	TRBJ2-5	few	CASSSMLETQYF	TGTGCCAGCAGCTCAATGCTGGAGACCCAGTACTTC
TRBV7-7	-	TRBJ2-1	many	CASSLSGSHNEQFF	TGTGCTAGCAGCTTAAGTGGGAGTCACAATGAGCAGTTCTTC
TRBV27	-	TRBJ2-1	many	CASSFPGDGRNEQFF	TGTGCCAGCAGTTTTCCGGGGGACGGTCGCAATGAGCAGTTCTTC
TRBV30	TRBD1	TRBJ1-2	-	CASTGGTNYGYTF	TGTGCCTCGACAGGGGGGACTAACTATGGCTACACCTTC
TRBV29-1	-	TRBJ2-1	many	CSVDPGSTEQFF	TGCAGCGTTGACCCCGGGTCCACTGAGCAGTTCTTC
TRBV28	-	TRBJ1-2	many	CASRGLWGYTF	TGTGCCAGCAGGGGACTGTGGGGCTACACCTTC
TRBV10-3	-	TRBJ2-1	many	CAISGQGTYNEQFF	TGTGCCATCAGTGGTCAGGGGACTTACAATGAGCAGTTCTTC
TRBV7-2	-	TRBJ2-3	many	CASSLGPLVSSTDTQYF	TGTGCCAGCAGCTTAGGACCGCTAGTATCCAGCACAGATACGCAGTATTTT
TRBV29-1	TRBD1	TRBJ2-7	many	CSVERDRGHEQYF	TGCAGCGTTGAGAGGGACAGGGGCCACGAGCAGTACTTC
TRBV29-1	TRBD1	TRBJ2-7	many	CSVEVGDRVDEQYF	TGCAGCGTTGAAGTTGGAGACAGGGTAGACGAGCAGTACTTC
TRBV6-5	-	TRBJ1-5	few	CASRGRVYEPQHF	TGTGCCAGCAGAGGGAGGGTCTACGAGCCCCAGCATTTT
TRBV7-2	TRBD2	TRBJ2-3	few	CASSSGLAGNTDTQYF	TGTGCCAGCAGCTCAGGACTAGCGGGAAACACAGATACGCAGTATTTT
TRBV27	-	TRBJ2-3	many	CASSLLEGRGADTQYF	TGTGCCAGCAGTTTATTGGAGGGACGGGGAGCGGATACGCAGTATTTT
TRBV11-2	-	TRBJ2-4	many	CASSLAEGRNIQYF	TGTGCCAGCAGCTTAGCGGAGGGGCGAAACATTCAGTACTTC
TRBV20-1	TRBD2	TRBJ2-7	many	CSARALYPYTSGGADEQYF	TGCAGTGCTAGAGCTCTGTACCCGTATACTAGCGGGGGGGCCGACGAGCAGTACTTC
TRBV7-2	-	TRBJ1-2	-	CASSLVVTVRPNYGYTF	TGTGCCAGCAGCTTAGTAGTGACAGTGCGTCCTAACTATGGCTACACCTTC
TRBV20-1	TRBD1	TRBJ2-1	many	CSARTGQSYNEQFF	TGCAGTGCTCGGACAGGCCAGTCCTACAATGAGCAGTTCTTC
TRBV7-9	-	TRBJ2-1	once	CASSSPRSWEQFF	TGTGCCAGCAGCTCCCCCCGATCCTGGGAGCAGTTCTTC
TRBV10-1	-	TRBJ2-3	many	CASSDGTFTDTQYF	TGCGCCAGCAGTGACGGGACCTTCACAGATACGCAGTATTTT
TRBV25-1	-	TRBJ1-6	many	CASSEAASSYNSPLHF	TGTGCCAGCAGTGAGGCCGCGAGCTCCTATAATTCACCCCTCCACTTT
TRBV6-5	TRBD1	TRBJ1-3	many	CASSPGGGGNTIYF	TGTGCCAGCAGCCCAGGGGGCGGTGGAAACACCATATATTTT
TRBV12-3/TRBV12-4	TRBD1	TRBJ1-5	-	CASSTTGNQPQHF	TGTGCCAGCAGCACGACAGGGAATCAGCCCCAGCATTTT
TRBV30	-	TRBJ1-1	few	CAWSGQSEAFF	TGTGCCTGGAGTGGCCAGTCTGAAGCTTTCTTT
TRBV29-1	TRBD2	TRBJ2-3	many	CSVEDPTSGRIDTQYF	TGCAGCGTTGAAGATCCGACTAGCGGGAGAATAGATACGCAGTATTTT
TRBV7-2	-	TRBJ1-3	many	CASSLDLGSNTIYF	TGTGCCAGCAGCTTAGATCTGGGTTCTAACACCATATATTTT
TRBV6-2/TRBV6-3	-	TRBJ2-5	few	CASSRTQYF	TGTGCCAGCAGTAGGACCCAGTACTTC
TRBV5-1	TRBD2	TRBJ2-1	many	CASSLTSGGPYNEQFF	TGCGCCAGCAGCTTGACTAGCGGGGGACCCTACAATGAGCAGTTCTTC
TRBV2	-	TRBJ1-2	many	CASSEGGYGYTF	TGTGCCAGCAGTGAGGGGGGCTATGGCTACACCTTC
TRBV7-9	TRBD1	TRBJ1-2	-	CASSSGTGLDYGYTF	TGTGCCAGCAGCTCCGGGACAGGGTTGGACTATGGCTACACCTTC